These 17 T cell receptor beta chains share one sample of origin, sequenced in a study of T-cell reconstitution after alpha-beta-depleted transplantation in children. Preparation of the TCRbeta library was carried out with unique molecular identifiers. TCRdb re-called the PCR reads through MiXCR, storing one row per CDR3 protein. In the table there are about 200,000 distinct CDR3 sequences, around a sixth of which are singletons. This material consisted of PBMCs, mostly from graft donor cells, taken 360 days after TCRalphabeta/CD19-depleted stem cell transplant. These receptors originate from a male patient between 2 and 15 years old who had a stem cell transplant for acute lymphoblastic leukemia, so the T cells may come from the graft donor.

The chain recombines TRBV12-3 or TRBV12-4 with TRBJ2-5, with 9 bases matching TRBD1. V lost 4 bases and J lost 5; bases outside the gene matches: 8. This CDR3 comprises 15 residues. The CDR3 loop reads CASSSGDRAFETQYF. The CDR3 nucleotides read TGTGCCAGCAGTTCAGGGGACAGGGCGTTCGAGACCCAGTACTTC.

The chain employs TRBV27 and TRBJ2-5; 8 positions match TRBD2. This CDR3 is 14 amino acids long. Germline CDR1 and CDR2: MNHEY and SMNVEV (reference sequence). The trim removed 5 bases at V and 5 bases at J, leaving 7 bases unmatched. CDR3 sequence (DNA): TGTGCCAGCAGTGGGACTAGGAATTCGGAGACCCAGTACTTC. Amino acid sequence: CASSGTRNSETQYF.

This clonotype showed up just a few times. The chain's CDR3 is CASSSDGVEGAQYF. In DNA, the CDR3 is TGCGCCAGCAGCTCCGACGGTGTGGAGGGGGCCCAGTACTTC. The chain is built from TRBV5-1 and TRBJ2-5; D might be TRBD1 or TRBD2, each matching 6 bases. The CDR3 contains 14 residues. Trimming took off 3 bases at V and 9 bases at J, with 18 bases between the two ends. Germline lookup yields CDR1 SGHRS and CDR2 YFSETQ.

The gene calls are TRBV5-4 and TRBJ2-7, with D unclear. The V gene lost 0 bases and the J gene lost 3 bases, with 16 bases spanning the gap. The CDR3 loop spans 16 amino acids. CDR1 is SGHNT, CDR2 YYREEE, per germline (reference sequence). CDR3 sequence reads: CASSLGPKPSDYEQYF. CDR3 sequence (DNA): TGTGCCAGCAGCTTGGGCCCGAAGCCCTCGGACTACGAGCAGTACTTC.

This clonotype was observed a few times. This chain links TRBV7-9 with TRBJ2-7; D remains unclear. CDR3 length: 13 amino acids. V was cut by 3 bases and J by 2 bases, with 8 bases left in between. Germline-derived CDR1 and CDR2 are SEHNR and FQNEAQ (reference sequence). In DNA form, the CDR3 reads TGTGCCAGCAGCTTTCCAGGAGCCTACGAGCAGTACTTC. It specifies CASSFPGAYEQYF. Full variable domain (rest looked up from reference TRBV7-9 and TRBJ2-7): DTGVSQNPRHKITKRGQNVTFRCDPISEHNRLYWYRQTLGQGPEFLTYFQNEAQLEKSRLLSDRFSAERPKGSFSTLEIQRTEQGDSAMYLCASSFPGAYEQYFGPGTRLTVT.

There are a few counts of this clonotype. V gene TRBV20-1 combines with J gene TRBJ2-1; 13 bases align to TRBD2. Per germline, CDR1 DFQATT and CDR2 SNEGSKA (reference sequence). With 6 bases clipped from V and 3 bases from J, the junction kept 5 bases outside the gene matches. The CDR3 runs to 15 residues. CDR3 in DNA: TGCAGTGCAAAGGGACTAGCGGGGAACTACAATGAGCAGTTCTTC. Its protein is CSAKGLAGNYNEQFF.

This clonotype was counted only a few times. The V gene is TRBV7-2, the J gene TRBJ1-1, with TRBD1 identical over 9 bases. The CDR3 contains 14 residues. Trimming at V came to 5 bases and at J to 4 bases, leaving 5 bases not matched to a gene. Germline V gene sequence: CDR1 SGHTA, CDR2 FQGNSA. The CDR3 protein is CASSPYRGPTEAFF. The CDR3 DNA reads TGTGCCAGCAGCCCGTACAGGGGGCCCACTGAAGCTTTCTTT. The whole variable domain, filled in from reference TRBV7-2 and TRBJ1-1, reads GAGVSQSPSNKVTEKGKDVELRCDPISGHTALYWYRQSLGQGLEFLIYFQGNSAPDKSGLPSDRFSAERTGGSVSTLTIQRTQQEDSAVYLCASSPYRGPTEAFFGQGTRLTVV.

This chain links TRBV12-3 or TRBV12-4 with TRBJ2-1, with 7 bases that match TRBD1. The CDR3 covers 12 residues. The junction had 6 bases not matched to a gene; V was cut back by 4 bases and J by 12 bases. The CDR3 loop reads CASSSHRGVQFF. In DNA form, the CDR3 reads TGTGCCAGCAGTTCTCACAGGGGAGTGCAGTTCTTC.

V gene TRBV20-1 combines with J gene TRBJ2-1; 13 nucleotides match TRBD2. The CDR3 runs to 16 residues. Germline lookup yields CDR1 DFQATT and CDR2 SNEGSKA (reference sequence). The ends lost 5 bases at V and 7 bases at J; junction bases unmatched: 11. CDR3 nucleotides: TGCAGTGCTCTCGCCCCGACTAGCGGGGGGAATAATGAGCAGTTCTTC. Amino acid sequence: CSALAPTSGGNNEQFF.

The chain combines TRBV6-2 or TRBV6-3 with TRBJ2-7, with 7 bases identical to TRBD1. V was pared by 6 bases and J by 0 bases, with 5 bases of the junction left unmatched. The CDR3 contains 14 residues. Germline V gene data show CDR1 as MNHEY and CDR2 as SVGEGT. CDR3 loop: CASRAGTDSYEQYF. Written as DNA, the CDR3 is TGTGCCAGCAGAGCCGGGACAGACTCCTACGAGCAGTACTTC.

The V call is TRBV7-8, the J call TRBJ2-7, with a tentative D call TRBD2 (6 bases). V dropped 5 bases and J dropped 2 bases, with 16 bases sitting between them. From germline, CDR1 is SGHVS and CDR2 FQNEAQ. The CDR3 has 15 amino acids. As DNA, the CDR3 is TGTGCCAGCAGCCCGGCCCGGGGGATTCCCTACGAGCAGTACTTC. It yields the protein CASSPARGIPYEQYF.

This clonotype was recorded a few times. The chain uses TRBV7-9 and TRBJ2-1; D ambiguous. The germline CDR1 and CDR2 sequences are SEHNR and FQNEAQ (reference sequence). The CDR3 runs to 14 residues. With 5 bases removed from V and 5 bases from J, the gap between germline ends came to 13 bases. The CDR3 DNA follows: TGTGCCAGCAGCCCCCTGGACGGACACAATGAGCAGTTCTTC. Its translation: CASSPLDGHNEQFF. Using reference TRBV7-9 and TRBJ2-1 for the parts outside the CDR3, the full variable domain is DTGVSQNPRHKITKRGQNVTFRCDPISEHNRLYWYRQTLGQGPEFLTYFQNEAQLEKSRLLSDRFSAERPKGSFSTLEIQRTEQGDSAMYLCASSPLDGHNEQFFGPGTRLTVL.

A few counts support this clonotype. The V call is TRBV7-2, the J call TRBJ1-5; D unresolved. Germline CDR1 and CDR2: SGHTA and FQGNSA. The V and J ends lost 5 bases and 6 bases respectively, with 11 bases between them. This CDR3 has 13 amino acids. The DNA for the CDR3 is TGTGCCAGCAGCCCACACGAGGGTCAGCCCCAGCATTTT. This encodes CASSPHEGQPQHF.

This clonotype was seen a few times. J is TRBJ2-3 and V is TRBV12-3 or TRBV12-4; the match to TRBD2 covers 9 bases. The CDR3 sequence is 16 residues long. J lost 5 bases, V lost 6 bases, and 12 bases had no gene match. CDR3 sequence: CASRAPGLAILDTQYF. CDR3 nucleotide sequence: TGTGCCAGCAGGGCTCCGGGACTAGCAATTTTAGATACGCAGTATTTT.

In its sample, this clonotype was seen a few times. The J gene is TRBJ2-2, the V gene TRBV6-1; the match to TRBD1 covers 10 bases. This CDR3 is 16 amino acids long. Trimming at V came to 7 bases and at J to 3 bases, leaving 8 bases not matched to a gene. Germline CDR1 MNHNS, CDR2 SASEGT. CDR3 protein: CASKNPGQGDTGELFF. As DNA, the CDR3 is TGTGCCAGCAAAAACCCAGGACAGGGGGACACCGGGGAGCTGTTTTTT.

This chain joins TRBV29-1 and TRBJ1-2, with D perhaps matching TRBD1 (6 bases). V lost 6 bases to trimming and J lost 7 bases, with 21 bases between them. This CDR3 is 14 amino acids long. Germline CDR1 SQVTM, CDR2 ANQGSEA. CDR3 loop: CSVETGARFPGYTF. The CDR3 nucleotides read TGCAGCGTCGAGACGGGGGCACGATTCCCTGGCTACACCTTC. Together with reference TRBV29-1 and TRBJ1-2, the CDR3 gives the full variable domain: SAVISQKPSRDICQRGTSLTIQCQVDSQVTMMFWYRQQPGQSLTLIATANQGSEATYESGFVIDKFPISRPNLTFSTLTVSNMSPEDSSIYLCSVETGARFPGYTFGSGTRLTVV.

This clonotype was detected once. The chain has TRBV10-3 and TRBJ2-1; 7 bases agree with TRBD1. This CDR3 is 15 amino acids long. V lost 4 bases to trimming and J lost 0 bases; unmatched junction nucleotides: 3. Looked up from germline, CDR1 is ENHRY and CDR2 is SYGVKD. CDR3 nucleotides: TGTGCCATCAGTGGGGACAGAGACTCCTACAATGAGCAGTTCTTC. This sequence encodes CAISGDRDSYNEQFF.